This T cell receptor (beta chain) is drawn from a study of T cells in tuberculosis. The data were produced by immunoSEQ multiplex PCR, yet TCRdb's version contains in-frame clones alone and is incomplete. Of 70,000 to 95,000 clones listed, just over 90% were seen once; the top ten hold under 2.5%. CDR1 SGHRS and CDR2 YFSETQ come from the germline V gene. The CDR3 has 15 amino acids. V shed 0 bases and J shed 0 bases, with 9 bases lying between them. Thawed, overnight-rested PBMC were stained with GMM-loaded CD1B tetramer, viability dye and anti-CD3, then sorted. C32 glucose monomycolate from Rhodococcus equi was loaded onto the CD1B tetramers. From each donor, roughly 99,000 tetramer-negative cells were sorted.

This chain links TRBV5-1 with TRBJ1-1; D is uncertain. The TCR originated in an adult woman with latent tuberculosis. The sample consisted of CD1b-GMM tetramer-negative cells sorted from PBMCs. The chain's CDR3 is CASSLGQGLNTEAFF. Written as DNA, the CDR3 is TGCGCCAGCAGCTTGGGACAAGGCTTGAACACTGAAGCTTTCTTT.